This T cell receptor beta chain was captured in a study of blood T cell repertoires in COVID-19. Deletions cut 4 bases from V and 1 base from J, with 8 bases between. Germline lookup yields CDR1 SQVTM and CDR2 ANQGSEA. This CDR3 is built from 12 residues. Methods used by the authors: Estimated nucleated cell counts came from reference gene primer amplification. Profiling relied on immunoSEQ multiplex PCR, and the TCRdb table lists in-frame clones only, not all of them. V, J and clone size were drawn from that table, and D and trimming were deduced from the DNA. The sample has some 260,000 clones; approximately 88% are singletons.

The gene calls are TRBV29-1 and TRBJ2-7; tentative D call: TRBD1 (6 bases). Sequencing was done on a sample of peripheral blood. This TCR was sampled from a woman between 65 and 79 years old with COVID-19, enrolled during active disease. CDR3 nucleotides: TGCAGCGTTGGACAGGATTCCTACGAGCAGTACTTC. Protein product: CSVGQDSYEQYF.